The clone carrying this TCR beta chain was seen at least ten times. The entry originates in a study of T cell repertoires in cytomegalovirus infection. As for the study in general: From public TCR beta signatures came an indication of both CMV infection and matching HLA type.

TCRdb called the reads again in MiXCR, with one record for every CDR3 protein. The sample has a few hundred thousand distinct CDR3 sequences; more than 8% are singletons. V dropped 6 bases and J dropped 2 bases, with 13 bases sitting between them. The CDR3 has 14 residues. Sequenced: PBMCs. The origin of this receptor is a human donor in good health (CMV status not recorded). Some clones in this sample may be carry-over from other donors' samples. The chain is built from TRBV12-3 or TRBV12-4 and TRBJ2-5, with TRBD2 as a possible D gene (5 bases). The CDR3 DNA reads TGTGCCAGCAGCCGACACGGGGATCAAGAGACCCAGTACTTC. Amino acid sequence: CASSRHGDQETQYF.